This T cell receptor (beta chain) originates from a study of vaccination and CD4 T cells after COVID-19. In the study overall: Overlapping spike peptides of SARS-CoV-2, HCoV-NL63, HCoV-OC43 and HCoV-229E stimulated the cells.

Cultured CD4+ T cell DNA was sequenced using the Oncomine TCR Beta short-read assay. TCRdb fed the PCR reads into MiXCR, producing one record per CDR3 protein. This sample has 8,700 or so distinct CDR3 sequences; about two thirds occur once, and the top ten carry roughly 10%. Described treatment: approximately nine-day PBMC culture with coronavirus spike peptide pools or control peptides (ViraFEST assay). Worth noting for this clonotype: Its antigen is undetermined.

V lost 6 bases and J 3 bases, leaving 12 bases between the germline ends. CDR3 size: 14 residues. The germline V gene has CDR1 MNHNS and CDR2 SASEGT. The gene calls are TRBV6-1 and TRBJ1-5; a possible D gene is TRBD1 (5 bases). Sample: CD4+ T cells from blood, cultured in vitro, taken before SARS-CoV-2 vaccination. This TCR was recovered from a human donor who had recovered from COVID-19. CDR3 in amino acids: CASSRDRLNQPQHF. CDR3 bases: TGTGCCAGCAGCCGGGACCGGCTCAATCAGCCCCAGCATTTT.